This T cell receptor beta chain was recorded in a study of cytomegalovirus exposure and HLA in healthy donors. The PCR was carried out with 60 Vbeta primers and 13 Jbeta primers. Method: immunoSEQ multiplex PCR; TCRdb's copy keeps in-frame clones and lacks some. Among 100,000 to 150,000 clones listed, around four fifths were seen once. This clone showed up just a few times. The CDR3 has 15 amino acids. The germline V gene has CDR1 SGHAT and CDR2 FQNNGV. The V gene lost 3 bases and the J gene lost 4 bases, with 13 bases spanning the gap. The chain joins TRBV11-2 to TRBJ2-1, with D possibly matching TRBD2 (6 bases). Specimen: PBMCs. This sequence originates from a man aged 30-40 years in good health and CMV-seronegative. CDR3 DNA: TGTGCCAGCAGCTTTGCCGGGAGCAGGTACAATGAGCAGTTCTTC. It translates to CASSFAGSRYNEQFF.